This T cell receptor beta chain was profiled in a study of T cell changes during pregnancy in multiple sclerosis. Profiled with immunoSEQ multiplex PCR; TCRdb holds only in-frame clones, not every one. The sample consists of more than 55,000 clones, about nine tenths of them appearing once. With V trimmed by 0 bases and J by 1 base, 9 bases remained unmatched. The CDR3 sequence is 19 residues long. The germline CDR1 and CDR2 sequences are ENHRY and SYGVKD. This chain connects TRBV10-3 to TRBJ1-3; 10 bases are shared with TRBD1. Specimen: peripheral blood, collected after pregnancy. The TCR comes from a female donor in good health, enrolled as a control in a pregnancy study. The CDR3 reads CAISESGQGKVWSGNTIYF. Here the CDR3 DNA reads TGTGCCATCAGTGAGTCGGGACAGGGGAAGGTTTGGTCTGGAAACACCATATATTTT.